This entry features one T cell receptor beta chain sequence. Antigen specificity is unknown. The record originates from a study of cytomegalovirus exposure and HLA in healthy donors. General observations from the study: DRB1 showed the most TCR associations and HLA-C the fewest in a later analysis, as rates varied by HLA locus. Excluded were some V segments that proved indistinguishable, including TRBV6-2 and TRBV6-3. Per published accounts, TCR beta sequences correctly predicted the HLA-A and HLA-B alleles of most subjects.

V was pared by 3 bases and J by 2 bases, with 9 bases of the junction left unmatched. Germline lookup yields CDR1 SGHTA and CDR2 FQGNSA. The CDR3 is 16 amino acids. With 60 Vbeta and 13 Jbeta primers, the PCR was carried out. The protocol was immunoSEQ multiplex PCR, while the TCRdb copy is restricted to in-frame clones and leaves out a portion. The table lists 250,000 to 300,000 clones, approximately 84% of them singletons. Samples came from healthy bone marrow donors. The TCR sequence derives from a woman aged 40-49 years in good health and CMV-seropositive. The chain couples TRBV7-2 to TRBJ2-7; 8 nucleotides match TRBD2. Sequencing was performed on PBMCs. In DNA form, the CDR3 reads TGTGCCAGCAGCTTGACTAGCGCCAATCTACCCTACGAGCAGTACTTC. This sequence encodes CASSLTSANLPYEQYF. The whole variable domain, filled in from reference TRBV7-2 and TRBJ2-7, reads GAGVSQSPSNKVTEKGKDVELRCDPISGHTALYWYRQSLGQGLEFLIYFQGNSAPDKSGLPSDRFSAERTGGSVSTLTIQRTQQEDSAVYLCASSLTSANLPYEQYFGPGTRLTVT.